This T cell receptor (beta chain) was retrieved from a study of cytotoxic CD8 clonotypes in ibrutinib-treated CLL. Turning to the study itself: Once treatment had gone on for a median of 12 months, range 6 to 36, response samples were drawn. Study observations and caveats: Age-matched healthy donor levels were exceeded by baseline clonality, which tracked circulating CD8+ T-cell counts.

Sequenced by immunoSEQ multiplex PCR; TCRdb stores in-frame clones only, minus some. The sample has hundreds of thousands of clones; around four fifths are singletons. As for this clone: Its antigen is currently unknown.

Cryopreserved PBMCs yielded about 2.1 micrograms of genomic DNA for TCR beta libraries. Trimming took 1 base from V and 1 from J, leaving 8 bases between them. The CDR3 has 15 amino acids. Germline V gives CDR1 LGHNA, CDR2 YNFKEQ. Specimen: PBMCs, collected before ibrutinib treatment. The rearrangement joins TRBV4-2 to TRBJ1-5; D unclear. This TCR came from a human donor with chronic lymphocytic leukemia. Written as DNA, the CDR3 is TGTGCCAGCAGCCAAGTATCGGGGAGCAATCAGCCCCAGCATTTT. This codes for CASSQVSGSNQPQHF.